This T cell receptor (beta chain) was obtained from a study of blood T cell repertoires in COVID-19. At the level of the study: The origin of the acute and convalescent COVID-19 samples was the United States, Italy and Spain.

V was pared by 1 base and J by 4 bases, with 5 bases between. CDR3 size: 12 residues. Germline CDR1 and CDR2: SGHRS and YFSETQ. The data were produced by immunoSEQ multiplex PCR, yet TCRdb's version contains in-frame clones alone and is incomplete. This repertoire shows a few hundred thousand clones, approximately 85% found once; its top ten account for around 0.67%. The clonotype was recovered from a human donor in a cohort sampled during active COVID-19. The V and J genes are TRBV5-1 and TRBJ2-5; D not certain. Sequenced sample: peripheral blood. The CDR3 bases are TGCGCCAGCAGCTTGAGTAGAGAGACCCAGTACTTC. Translating it yields CASSLSRETQYF.